The 28 T cell receptor beta chains reported below all come from one sample, sequenced in a study of identifying expanded T cells in peripheral blood. Clones were sequenced by immunoSEQ multiplex PCR, and TCRdb holds only the in-frame ones, with some missing. Of just under 65,000 clones listed, around 87% are singletons. Sequencing was carried out using blood. These receptors came from a person aged 18-70 years in good health.

This clone appeared once. This chain uses TRBV19 with TRBJ2-1; D call uncertain. The CDR3 has 15 residues. Looked up from germline, CDR1 is LNHDA and CDR2 is SQIVND (reference sequence). V was cut by 1 base and J by 4 bases, with 11 bases left in between. CDR3 DNA sequence: TGTGCCAGTAGTATAGGGGCCATAAAATACAATGAGCAGTTCTTC. Protein product: CASSIGAIKYNEQFF. Variable domain in full (rest from reference TRBV19 and TRBJ2-1): DGGITQSPKYLFRKEGQNVTLSCEQNLNHDAMYWYRQDPGQGLRLIYYSQIVNDFQKGDIAEGYSVSREKKESFPLTVTSAQKNPTAFYLCASSIGAIKYNEQFFGPGTRLTVL.

The chain is built from TRBV29-1 and TRBJ1-1; weak D call: TRBD1 (6 bases). V lost 7 bases and J 1 base, leaving 10 bases between the germline ends. Germline V CDR1 and CDR2: SQVTM, ANQGSEA. The CDR3 contains 12 residues. The CDR3: CSEMTGNTEAFF. CDR3 nucleotides: TGCAGCGAGATGACAGGGAACACTGAAGCTTTCTTT.

Sample share makes this clone medium-sized (0.01 to 0.1%). The junction departs from germline at one end; a sequencing error may be responsible. The chain links TRBV6-5 to TRBJ1-2, with 8 bases lining up with TRBD1. This CDR3 is built from 13 residues. The germline V gene has CDR1 MNHEY and CDR2 SVGAGI. The CDR3 spells CASSYSMDRVDLF. In nucleotides, the CDR3 is TGTGCCAGCAGTTACTCGATGGACAGGGTGGACCTCTTC.

The CDR3 reads CASSYRVNHYGYTF. DNA for the CDR3: TGTGCCAGCAGTTACAGGGTGAACCACTATGGCTACACCTTC. The V gene is TRBV6-5, the J gene TRBJ1-2, with D unclear. Germline V gene lookup returns CDR1 MNHEY and CDR2 SVGAGI. V was trimmed by 2 bases and J by 3 bases, leaving 10 bases between them. The CDR3 sequence is 14 residues long.

CDR3 in DNA: TGTGCCAGCAGTGAATTACAGGGCGATAATTCACCCCTCCACTTT. Its translation is CASSELQGDNSPLHF. V is TRBV6-1 and J is TRBJ1-6, with D maybe TRBD1 (6 bases). Trimming pared 2 bases from V and 5 bases from J, leaving 10 bases between. The germline V gene has CDR1 MNHNS and CDR2 SASEGT. The CDR3 is 15 residues long.

The chain recombines TRBV5-4 with TRBJ2-1, with D possibly called TRBD1 or TRBD2 (6 bases each). V lost 3 bases to trimming and J lost 1 base, with 11 bases between them. CDR1 is SGHNT, CDR2 YYREEE, per germline (reference sequence). This CDR3 has 15 amino acids. The CDR3 region is CASSYEGGSYNEQFF. The CDR3 DNA follows: TGTGCCAGCAGCTACGAGGGGGGTTCCTACAATGAGCAGTTCTTC.

The chain recombines TRBV30 with TRBJ2-1; D is tentatively TRBD1 or TRBD2 (5 bases each). V was trimmed by 0 bases and J by 6 bases, leaving 15 bases between them. CDR1 and CDR2 from the germline V gene are GTSNPN and SVGIG (reference sequence). This CDR3 spans 15 amino acids. Here the CDR3 DNA reads TGTGCCTGGAGTGTAACGGACTGGACACTCAATGAGCAGTTCTTC. Translating it yields CAWSVTDWTLNEQFF.

The chain employs TRBV6-1 and TRBJ2-1; 9 nucleotides agree with TRBD1. Germline values: CDR1 MNHNS, CDR2 SASEGT. CDR3 length: 16 amino acids. Trimming took 3 bases from V and 0 from J; bases not matched to a gene: 3. For the CDR3, the DNA is TGTGCCAGCAGTGACAACAGGGGGCCCTCCTACAATGAGCAGTTCTTC. Translating gives CASSDNRGPSYNEQFF.

This clone was counted a single time. The rearrangement joins TRBV7-9 to TRBJ2-1; 8 bases fit TRBD1. The V gene end was trimmed by 5 bases and the J gene end by 3 bases; junction bases not matched to a gene: 9. Germline CDR1 and CDR2: SEHNR and FQNEAQ (reference sequence). The CDR3 extends over 16 amino acids. DNA for the CDR3: TGTGCCAGCAGCCTCCGTCTCAGGGGGCTCTACAATGAGCAGTTCTTC. Amino acid sequence: CASSLRLRGLYNEQFF.

The chain is built from TRBV10-1 and TRBJ2-3; D is possibly TRBD2 (5 bases). Trimming cost V 4 bases and J 8 bases, with 13 bases left between them. Germline V gene lookup returns CDR1 WNHNN and CDR2 SYGVQD (reference sequence). The CDR3 covers 13 residues. The CDR3 DNA reads as TGCGCCAGCAGTGCTTTCGGGGAAGGTACGCAGTATTTT. Amino acids: CASSAFGEGTQYF.

The chain joins TRBV15 to TRBJ1-4, with 9 positions matching TRBD1. The length of the CDR3 is 14 residues. The germline V gene has CDR1 LNHNV and CDR2 YYDKDF (reference sequence). The trim removed 1 base at V and 11 bases at J, leaving 5 bases unmatched. The CDR3 region is CATSRAGQGLKLFF. CDR3 DNA: TGTGCCACCAGCAGAGCCGGACAGGGGCTCAAACTGTTTTTT.

This clone was detected once. This chain links TRBV5-4 with TRBJ2-7, with TRBD2 matching 7 bases. Germline values: CDR1 SGHNT, CDR2 YYREEE (reference sequence). V shed 0 bases, J shed 9 bases, and the junction held 9 bases outside the gene matches. This CDR3 region has 14 residues. CDR3 protein: CASSLASQRDVQYF. In nucleotides, the CDR3 is TGTGCCAGCAGCTTGGCGAGTCAGCGGGATGTGCAGTACTTC.

The sample holds a few counts of this clone. The chain employs TRBV30 and TRBJ1-4; tentatively, D is TRBD1 (5 bases). From germline, CDR1 is GTSNPN and CDR2 SVGIG (reference sequence). This CDR3 has 16 residues. V dropped 4 bases and J dropped 4 bases, with 19 bases sitting between them. CDR3 DNA sequence: TGTGCCTGGATGAGGGGTTCCCAGTCGGGTAATGAAAAACTGTTTTTT. Amino acid sequence: CAWMRGSQSGNEKLFF.

This clone came up a few times. The J gene is TRBJ2-5, the V gene TRBV7-9, with 10 positions matching TRBD2. CDR1 is SEHNR and CDR2 is FQNEAQ in the germline V gene (reference sequence). The CDR3 extends over 14 amino acids. Trimming cost V 4 bases and J 2 bases; bases outside gene matches: 1. CDR3 region: CASSSLAGQETQYF. The CDR3 nucleotides are TGTGCCAGCAGCTCACTAGCGGGGCAAGAGACCCAGTACTTC.

The CDR3 spells CASSPDSGVAGELFF. CDR3 nucleotides: TGTGCCAGCAGCCCAGATAGCGGGGTAGCCGGGGAGCTGTTTTTT. This rearrangement joins TRBV2 to TRBJ2-2; 8 positions agree with TRBD2. Germline V gene lookup returns CDR1 SNHLY and CDR2 FYNNEI. The trim removed 6 bases at V and 6 bases at J, leaving 9 bases unmatched. The CDR3 consists of 15 residues.

The rearrangement uses TRBV25-1 and TRBJ2-1; D is ambiguous. Per germline, CDR1 MGHDK and CDR2 SYGVNS. The CDR3 contains 13 residues. V was pared by 4 bases and J by 1 base, with 5 bases between. CDR3 in DNA: TGTGCCAGCAGTGGGGTGTCCTACAATGAGCAGTTCTTC. This encodes CASSGVSYNEQFF. Full variable domain (outside the CDR3, taken from reference TRBV25-1 and TRBJ2-1): EADIYQTPRYLVIGTGKKITLECSQTMGHDKMYWYQQDPGMELHLIHYSYGVNSTEKGDLSSESTVSRIRTEHFPLTLESARPSHTSQYLCASSGVSYNEQFFGPGTRLTVL.

The rearrangement uses TRBV7-9 and TRBJ2-3, with 7 bases identical to TRBD1. The CDR3 consists of 15 residues. The V gene's germline CDR1 is SEHNR and CDR2 FQNEAQ (reference sequence). The V and J ends lost 5 bases and 0 bases, in that order; junction bases with no gene match: 5. The CDR3 sequence: CASSTSRGSTDTQYF. The CDR3 bases are TGTGCCAGCAGCACGTCCAGGGGGAGCACAGATACGCAGTATTTT.

The V gene is TRBV28, the J gene TRBJ1-1; TRBD1 aligns across 8 bases. In germline, CDR1 is MDHEN, CDR2 SYDVKM. J was trimmed by 6 bases and V by 5 bases; bases with no gene match: 8. The length of the CDR3 is 14 residues. The CDR3 here is CASSAGGLDAEAFF. As DNA, the CDR3 is TGTGCCAGCAGTGCAGGGGGCTTGGATGCTGAAGCTTTCTTT.

This clone was seen just once. V gene TRBV11-1 combines with J gene TRBJ1-2, with D unresolved. V was shortened by 5 bases and J by 5 bases, with 12 bases between the two germline ends. Germline V gene sequence: CDR1 SGHAT, CDR2 FQDESV (reference sequence). The CDR3 has 13 residues. DNA of the CDR3: TGTGCCAGCAGCCTACAGAAGTTGTATGGCTACACCTTC. It codes for CASSLQKLYGYTF.

The rearrangement joins TRBV6-6 to TRBJ1-5, with unresolved D. CDR1 is MNHNY and CDR2 is SVGAGI in the germline V gene (reference sequence). V was pared by 2 bases and J by 1 base, with 12 bases between. The CDR3 has 16 residues. Written as DNA, the CDR3 is TGTGCCAGCAGTTACGGGCGGGGTCAAAGCAATCAGCCCCAGCATTTT. This codes for CASSYGRGQSNQPQHF.

The chain has TRBV15 and TRBJ1-2; 7 positions match TRBD1. Per the germline V gene, CDR1 is LNHNV and CDR2 is YYDKDF (reference sequence). CDR3 length: 16 residues. The J segment lost 1 base and the V segment lost 2 bases, leaving 7 bases of the junction unmatched. CDR3 protein: CATSRSKGQINYGYTF. DNA for the CDR3: TGTGCCACCAGCAGATCTAAGGGACAGATTAACTATGGCTACACCTTC.

The V call is TRBV5-1, the J call TRBJ2-4; maybe TRBD1 (6 bases). In germline, CDR1 is SGHRS, CDR2 YFSETQ. V dropped 0 bases and J dropped 1 base, with 8 bases sitting between them. The length of the CDR3 is 15 residues. CDR3 loop: CASSLGQGAKNIQYF. In nucleotides, the CDR3 is TGCGCCAGCAGCTTGGGTCAGGGGGCCAAAAACATTCAGTACTTC.

In this sample, this clone is medium-sized. The chain couples TRBV7-6 to TRBJ2-7; 16 bases agree with TRBD2. CDR3 size: 17 residues. J was trimmed by 4 bases and V by 8 bases; bases with no gene match: 11. Germline V lookup: CDR1 SGHVS, CDR2 FNYEAQ. As DNA, the CDR3 is TGTGCCAGCCGGGGGGGACTAGCGGGAGGGGCTAGGTACGAGCAGTACTTC. It codes for CASRGGLAGGARYEQYF. Full variable domain (remainder filled in from reference TRBV7-6 and TRBJ2-7): GAGVSQSPRYKVTKRGQDVALRCDPISGHVSLYWYRQALGQGPEFLTYFNYEAQQDKSGLPNDRFSAERPEGSISTLTIQRTEQRDSAMYRCASRGGLAGGARYEQYFGPGTRLTVT.

The chain has TRBV2 and TRBJ2-3; D is unresolved. V lost 3 bases to trimming and J lost 3 bases, with 1 base between them. CDR3 length: 11 residues. CDR1 SNHLY and CDR2 FYNNEI come from the germline V gene. The CDR3 loop is CASSETDTQYF. The CDR3 DNA sequence: TGTGCCAGCAGTGAGACAGATACGCAGTATTTT.

V usage is TRBV9 and J usage is TRBJ1-3, with unresolved D. This CDR3 has 16 residues. Trimming left V 4 bases short and J 0 bases short, with 14 bases between. CDR1 SGDLS and CDR2 YYNGEE come from the germline V gene. In DNA form, the CDR3 reads TGTGCCAGCAGCCTCACCGGACGGTCCTCTGGAAACACCATATATTTT. This gives the protein CASSLTGRSSGNTIYF. Complete variable domain (other parts from reference TRBV9 and TRBJ1-3): DSGVTQTPKHLITATGQRVTLRCSPRSGDLSVYWYQQSLDQGLQFLIQYYNGEERAKGNILERFSAQQFPDLHSELNLSSLELGDSALYFCASSLTGRSSGNTIYFGEGSWLTVV.

V is TRBV7-8 and J is TRBJ2-7; the D call may be TRBD1 or TRBD2 (5 bases each). Trimming took off 7 bases at V and 2 bases at J, with 15 bases between the two ends. There are 14 residues in the CDR3. Germline V gene data show CDR1 as SGHVS and CDR2 as FQNEAQ. The CDR3 bases are TGTGCCAGCAACTCCCGGGGCTCGACCTACGAGCAGTACTTC. This translates into CASNSRGSTYEQYF.

This clone was observed a handful of times. One junction end does not reproduce the germline sequence, and a read error may be involved. The chain uses TRBV6-4 and TRBJ2-7; 9 bases are shared with TRBD2. There are 10 residues in the CDR3. Germline V gene lookup returns CDR1 MRHNA and CDR2 SNTAGT. CDR3 coding DNA: TGTGCCAGCACAGCGGGAGGTACGACCTTC. Its translation is CASTAGGTTF.

The chain has TRBV7-9 and TRBJ2-7; D not resolved. Germline V CDR1 and CDR2: SEHNR, FQNEAQ (reference sequence). This CDR3 region has 12 residues. Trimming pared 5 bases from V and 5 bases from J, leaving 10 bases between. The CDR3, as DNA: TGTGCCAGCAGCCTCCAGAATGACGAGCAGTACTTC. Amino acids: CASSLQNDEQYF.